Described below is a single TCR beta chain sequence and its context. This table comes from immunoSEQ multiplex PCR, and its TCRdb copy is limited to in-frame clones, with some not included. The profile shows more than 55,000 clones, roughly nine tenths of them singletons. The data originate from a study of T cell changes during pregnancy in multiple sclerosis. The CDR3 loop spans 15 amino acids. Germline V lookup: CDR1 LGHNA, CDR2 YSLEER. V was clipped by 6 bases and J by 0 bases; unmatched bases: 5. This specimen was peripheral blood, taken after pregnancy. The clonotype was recovered from a female donor in good health, enrolled as a control in a pregnancy study. The genes are TRBV4-3 and TRBJ2-3; 8 nucleotides align to TRBD2. The CDR3 spells CASSRLAGSTDTQYF. CDR3 sequence (DNA): TGCGCCAGCAGTCGATTAGCGGGGAGCACAGATACGCAGTATTTT.